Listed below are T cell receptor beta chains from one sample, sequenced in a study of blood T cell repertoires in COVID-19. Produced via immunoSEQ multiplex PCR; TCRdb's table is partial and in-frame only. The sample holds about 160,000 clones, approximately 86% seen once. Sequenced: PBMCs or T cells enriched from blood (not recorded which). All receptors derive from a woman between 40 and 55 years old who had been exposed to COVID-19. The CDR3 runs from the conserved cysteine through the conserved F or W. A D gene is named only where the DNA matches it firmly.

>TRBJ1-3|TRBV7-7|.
CASSLDGGSGNTIYF
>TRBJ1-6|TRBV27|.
CASRMSQGNNSPLHF
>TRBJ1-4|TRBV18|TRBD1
CASSSTGTANEKLFF
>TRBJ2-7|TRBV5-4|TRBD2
CASSLESSGRYMGYEQYF
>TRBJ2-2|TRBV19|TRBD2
CASRRTSGIPGELFF
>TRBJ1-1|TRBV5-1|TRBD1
CASIPGTANTEAFF
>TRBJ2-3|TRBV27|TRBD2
CASSKELAGFVTDTQYF
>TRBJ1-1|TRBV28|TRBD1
CASRVRTGAEAFF
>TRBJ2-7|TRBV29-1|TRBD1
CSVEGTGSKYF
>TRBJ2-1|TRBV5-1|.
CASSLAEVADNEQFF
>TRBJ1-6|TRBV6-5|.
CASSSPTVYSPLHF
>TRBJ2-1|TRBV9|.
CASSSQLGLSNEQFF
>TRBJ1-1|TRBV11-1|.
CASSLHNTEAFF
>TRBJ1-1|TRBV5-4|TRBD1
CASTDRDTEAFF